This TCR beta chain was sequenced for a study of blood T cell repertoires in COVID-19. Study context: PBMCs, B-cell-depleted T cells, or T cells were the source of the cDNA or gDNA that made up the material.

The CDR3 extends over 14 amino acids. Trimming removed 5 bases from V and 2 bases from J; junction bases left unmatched: 6. Germline lookup yields CDR1 MNHEY and CDR2 SVGEGT. Authors' data handling: How many nucleated cells were present was estimated from reference gene primer amplification. Clones were read by immunoSEQ multiplex PCR, and TCRdb kept only the in-frame ones, dropping some. V and J calls and clone size are copied from that table; D and trimming were computed from the DNA. Among about 240,000 clones listed, approximately 78% were seen once. The J gene is TRBJ2-7, the V gene TRBV6-2 or TRBV6-3; TRBD2 matches at 7 bases. The sample was peripheral blood. This clonotype was sampled from an older woman with active or convalescent COVID-19. DNA of the CDR3: TGTGCCAGCAGTAGCGGGGACCGACCCTACGAGCAGTACTTC. This translates into CASSSGDRPYEQYF.